What follows are 30 T cell receptor beta chains derived from one specimen sequenced in a study of blood T cell repertoires in COVID-19. Libraries were prepared by immunoSEQ multiplex PCR; TCRdb keeps only in-frame clonotypes and omits some of them. The sample consists of more than 90,000 clones, roughly nine tenths of them appearing once. The sample consisted of peripheral blood. These receptors were obtained from a man aged 45-60 years with acute or convalescent COVID-19.

A word on this clone: At one boundary the junction diverges from the germline segment, which might be a read error. This rearrangement joins TRBV6-6 to TRBJ2-2; D may be TRBD2 (6 bases). The CDR3 loop spans 11 amino acids. CDR1 is MNHNY, CDR2 SVGAGI, per germline (reference sequence). CDR3 sequence (DNA): TGTGCCAGCAGTATGCCGGGGGTGCTGTTTTTT. Translating it yields CASSMPGVLFF.

The chain combines TRBV10-3 with TRBJ2-7; D may be TRBD1 (6 bases). The germline gives CDR1 ENHRY, CDR2 SYGVKD. CDR3 size: 13 residues. V lost 7 bases and J 3 bases, leaving 13 bases between the germline ends. The CDR3 region is CAINRGQSYEQYF. In nucleotides, the CDR3 is TGTGCCATCAATCGAGGACAGAGCTACGAGCAGTACTTC.

This clone has just one count. The V gene is TRBV5-1, the J gene TRBJ2-6; maybe TRBD2 (7 bases). The CDR3 is 18 residues long. Looked up from germline, CDR1 is SGHRS and CDR2 is YFSETQ. Deletions cut 0 bases from V and 2 bases from J, with 15 bases between. CDR3 DNA sequence: TGCGCCAGCAGCTTGGGCCCCGGGGGGCCCACTGGGGCCAACGTCCTGACTTTC. Translating it yields CASSLGPGGPTGANVLTF. The entire variable domain, with the rest obtained from reference TRBV5-1 and TRBJ2-6, is as follows: KAGVTQTPRYLIKTRGQQVTLSCSPISGHRSVSWYQQTPGQGLQFLFEYFSETQRNKGNFPGRFSGRQFSNSRSEMNVSTLELGDSALYLCASSLGPGGPTGANVLTFGAGSRLTVL.

In its sample, this clone was seen a few times. V is TRBV4-1 and J is TRBJ1-4; D is uncertain. CDR1 is MGHRA, CDR2 YSYEKL, per germline. The CDR3 is 14 amino acids. The V and J ends lost 1 base and 4 bases respectively, with 7 bases between them. The CDR3 DNA reads as TGCGCCAGCAGCCAAGCACAGAATAATGAAAAACTGTTTTTT. This codes for CASSQAQNNEKLFF.

This clone has a handful of counts. The chain recombines TRBV6-5 with TRBJ1-4; D is possibly TRBD1 (5 bases). The germline CDR1 and CDR2 sequences are MNHEY and SVGAGI. V shed 6 bases and J shed 6 bases, with 14 bases lying between them. The CDR3 is made up of 14 amino acids. The CDR3 DNA sequence: TGTGCCAGCAGGGGGGGGAGTCTTCATGAAAAACTGTTTTTT. It translates to CASRGGSLHEKLFF.

This clone was detected only a few times. The chain has TRBV19 and TRBJ1-2; D ambiguous. The length of the CDR3 is 11 residues. The V gene lost 10 bases and the J gene lost 8 bases, with 14 bases spanning the gap. The V gene's germline CDR1 is LNHDA and CDR2 SQIVND (reference sequence). The CDR3 region has the DNA TGTGCCACTAACGGAGTCGGCGGCTACACCTTC. This translates into CATNGVGGYTF.

The V call is TRBV7-7, the J call TRBJ2-3; 12 bases agree with TRBD2. The ends lost 1 base at V and 1 base at J; junction bases unmatched: 6. The CDR3 has 18 residues. Germline V gives CDR1 SSHAT, CDR2 FNYEAQ (reference sequence). The CDR3 nucleotides read TGTGCCAGCAGCTTAGGCCCGAGACTAGCGGGGGGCACAGATACGCAGTATTTT. It yields the protein CASSLGPRLAGGTDTQYF.

In its sample, this clone was seen once. This sequence joins TRBV11-2 and TRBJ2-2; the match to TRBD1 covers 7 bases. CDR1 and CDR2 (germline): SGHAT, FQNNGV. V gave up 5 bases and J gave up 7 bases; unmatched junction bases: 7. This CDR3 region has 14 residues. CDR3 nucleotide sequence: TGTGCCAGCAGCACCACGACAGGGAACGGGGAGCTGTTTTTT. It encodes CASSTTTGNGELFF.

The chain is built from TRBV30 and TRBJ2-7; 11 nucleotides match TRBD1. Germline V gene lookup returns CDR1 GTSNPN and CDR2 SVGIG (reference sequence). The CDR3 has 13 residues. The ends lost 8 bases at V and 6 bases at J; junction bases unmatched: 9. The CDR3 is CAGDPGQGGEQYF. In DNA, the CDR3 is TGTGCCGGTGATCCGGGACAGGGGGGCGAGCAGTACTTC.

The chain links TRBV28 to TRBJ1-1; the D is unclear. This CDR3 is 13 amino acids long. The germline V gene has CDR1 MDHEN and CDR2 SYDVKM. V was pared by 5 bases and J by 3 bases, with 10 bases between. The DNA of the CDR3 is TGTGCCAGCAGTGTAATACTGCACACTGAAGCTTTCTTT. Its translation is CASSVILHTEAFF.

The genes are TRBV4-1 and TRBJ1-5, with a possible D match to TRBD1 (5 bases). This CDR3 has 18 residues. Germline CDR1 is MGHRA and CDR2 is YSYEKL. V gave up 0 bases and J gave up 1 base, with 16 bases separating them. The CDR3 DNA reads as TGCGCCAGCAGCCAAGAGGGCGCAGGGACTCTGAGCAATCAGCCCCAGCATTTT. Protein: CASSQEGAGTLSNQPQHF.

This clone was seen once. The chain couples TRBV3-1 (or the pseudogene TRBV3-2) to TRBJ2-7, with TRBD2 matching over 7 bases. The CDR3 is 15 amino acids. Trimming took 4 bases from V and 5 from J; bases not matched to a gene: 11. Germline loops: CDR1 LGHDT, CDR2 YNNKEL (reference sequence). The CDR3 loop reads CASSLQRGLVHEQYF. In nucleotides, the CDR3 is TGTGCCAGCAGCCTGCAGCGGGGTCTAGTCCACGAGCAGTACTTC.

V usage is TRBV28 and J usage is TRBJ1-4; no clear D. Trimming stripped 4 bases from V and 5 bases from J, with 8 bases between. The CDR3 covers 13 residues. CDR1 is MDHEN and CDR2 is SYDVKM in the germline V gene. The CDR3 coding sequence is TGTGCCAGCAGTTCGGGGTTAAATGAAAAACTGTTTTTT. It translates to CASSSGLNEKLFF.

This clone is a singleton in its sample. This chain links TRBV18 with TRBJ2-1, with D possibly being TRBD2 (6 bases). This CDR3 is 13 amino acids long. In germline, CDR1 is KGHSH, CDR2 LQKENI. V lost 6 bases and J 6 bases, leaving 12 bases between the germline ends. CDR3 coding DNA: TGTGCCAGCTCGGCGGGGTTGGGCAATGAGCAGTTCTTC. Protein sequence: CASSAGLGNEQFF.

The V call is TRBV10-2, the J call TRBJ1-1; 9 positions agree with TRBD1. Germline V gene lookup returns CDR1 WSHSY and CDR2 SAAADI. J was trimmed by 4 bases and V by 7 bases; bases with no gene match: 10. The CDR3 contains 15 residues. CDR3 nucleotides: TGCGCCAGCATACCAACAGGGGGCTTAAGCACTGAAGCTTTCTTT. The encoded protein is CASIPTGGLSTEAFF.

The chain is built from TRBV7-2 and TRBJ1-2; D perhaps matches TRBD1 (6 bases). CDR1 SGHTA and CDR2 FQGNSA come from the germline V gene. The CDR3 runs to 13 residues. V lost 5 bases and J lost 5, with 12 bases in between. CDR3 DNA: TGTGCCAGCAGCCTCGGACAGCTTTATGGCTACACCTTC. Its protein product is CASSLGQLYGYTF. Using reference TRBV7-2 and TRBJ1-2 for the parts outside the CDR3, the full variable domain is GAGVSQSPSNKVTEKGKDVELRCDPISGHTALYWYRQSLGQGLEFLIYFQGNSAPDKSGLPSDRFSAERTGGSVSTLTIQRTQQEDSAVYLCASSLGQLYGYTFGSGTRLTVV.

This chain connects TRBV5-1 to TRBJ1-4; TRBD1 matches at 9 bases. The junction had 10 bases not matched to a gene; V was cut back by 0 bases and J by 4 bases. The CDR3 sequence is 18 residues long. Germline V CDR1 and CDR2: SGHRS, YFSETQ. CDR3 amino acids: CASSLAFTGGEGNEKLFF. The CDR3 region has the DNA TGCGCCAGCAGCTTGGCTTTCACAGGGGGCGAAGGTAATGAAAAACTGTTTTTT.

The chain joins TRBV10-3 to TRBJ1-3; 7 bases map to TRBD1. Germline-derived CDR1 and CDR2 are ENHRY and SYGVKD. V lost 8 bases, J lost 15 bases, and 10 bases stayed unmatched. The CDR3 runs to 11 residues. The CDR3 region has the DNA TGTGCCATCCGGGTGGGGACAGCTCAATATTTT. Protein: CAIRVGTAQYF.

The V and J genes are TRBV27 and TRBJ1-2; the match to TRBD1 covers 8 bases. The trim removed 8 bases at V and 1 base at J, leaving 9 bases unmatched. The CDR3 has 15 amino acids. Germline V gene data show CDR1 as MNHEY and CDR2 as SMNVEV (reference sequence). CDR3 in DNA: TGTGCCAGCCGTTCAGGACAGGGAAGTAACTATGGCTACACCTTC. This encodes CASRSGQGSNYGYTF.

The rearrangement uses TRBV5-1 and TRBJ1-1, with TRBD1 matching over 7 bases. Looked up from germline, CDR1 is SGHRS and CDR2 is YFSETQ. The CDR3 spans 12 residues. The V gene end was trimmed by 0 bases and the J gene end by 7 bases; junction bases not matched to a gene: 0. CDR3 region: CASSLGTGEAFF. CDR3 DNA sequence: TGCGCCAGCAGCTTGGGGACAGGTGAAGCTTTCTTT.

The chain employs TRBV6-1 and TRBJ2-1; 9 nucleotides match TRBD1. With 2 bases clipped from V and 7 bases from J, the junction kept 6 bases outside the gene matches. CDR3 length: 15 amino acids. Looked up from germline, CDR1 is MNHNS and CDR2 is SASEGT. The CDR3 region has the DNA TGTGCCAGCAGTGAATATGGGGACAGGGATAATGAGCAGTTCTTC. It encodes CASSEYGDRDNEQFF.

The V gene is TRBV18, the J gene TRBJ1-2; 8 nucleotides line up with TRBD1. Germline loops: CDR1 KGHSH, CDR2 LQKENI. The CDR3 covers 14 residues. The ends lost 2 bases at V and 6 bases at J; junction bases unmatched: 5. The CDR3, as DNA: TGTGCCAGCTCACCATCTTTGGGACAGGATGGCTACACCTTC. It is translated as CASSPSLGQDGYTF.

This sequence joins TRBV25-1 and TRBJ2-1; tentatively, D is TRBD1 (6 bases). The germline V and J ends were trimmed by 5 bases and 5 bases, with 13 bases remaining between them. The germline V gene encodes CDR1 MGHDK and CDR2 SYGVNS. This CDR3 region has 14 residues. The CDR3 bases are TGTGCCAGCAGTTCCTGGACAGCCAACAATGAGCAGTTCTTC. Residues: CASSSWTANNEQFF.

V and J are TRBV5-6 and TRBJ1-3, with no clear D. V was shortened by 2 bases and J by 1 base, with 16 bases between the two germline ends. The CDR3 consists of 17 residues. CDR1 SGHDT and CDR2 YYEEEE come from the germline V gene. The CDR3 bases are TGTGCCAGCAGCTTAACCTCGGGGTCGGGATCTGGAAACACCATATATTTT. It codes for CASSLTSGSGSGNTIYF.

A remark on this clone: One end of the junction fails to match germline, which may point to a read error. This chain uses TRBV30 with TRBJ2-3, with D perhaps assigned TRBD1 or TRBD2 (6 bases each). Germline loops: CDR1 GTSNPN, CDR2 SVGIG (reference sequence). CDR3 length: 14 amino acids. CDR3 bases: TGTGCCCGGAGTGGGGGGCTCCCAACAGATACGCAGTATTTT. This gives the protein CARSGGLPTDTQYF. The full variable domain, its missing parts supplied by reference TRBV30 and TRBJ2-3, is SQTIHQWPATLVQPVGSPLSLECTVEGTSNPNLYWYRQAAGRGLQLLFYSVGIGQISSEVPQNLSASRPQDRQFILSSKKLLLSDSGFYLCARSGGLPTDTQYFGPGTRLTVL.

The chain combines TRBV5-6 with TRBJ1-1, with a weak D call TRBD1 (6 bases). This CDR3 is built from 15 residues. V was shortened by 0 bases and J by 1 base, with 10 bases between the two germline ends. Germline V gene data show CDR1 as SGHDT and CDR2 as YYEEEE. Written as DNA, the CDR3 is TGTGCCAGCAGCTTGGTACAGGGAACGAACACTGAAGCTTTCTTT. This codes for CASSLVQGTNTEAFF.

V usage is TRBV5-5 and J usage is TRBJ2-1; the match to TRBD2 covers 8 bases. Germline V gene lookup returns CDR1 SGHKS and CDR2 YYEKEE (reference sequence). The ends lost 4 bases at V and 12 bases at J; junction bases unmatched: 9. The CDR3 contains 13 residues. Here the CDR3 DNA reads TGTGCCAGCAGCCCCGGCGGGGGGATATGGCAGTTCTTC. This sequence encodes CASSPGGGIWQFF.

V usage is TRBV7-2 and J usage is TRBJ2-5, with 7 bases lining up with TRBD2. This CDR3 spans 16 amino acids. CDR1 and CDR2 (germline): SGHTA, FQGNSA. J lost 0 bases, V lost 5 bases, and 9 bases had no gene match. The CDR3 DNA reads as TGTGCCAGCAGCGGGGGGGGACTCAGTAACCAAGAGACCCAGTACTTC. Residues: CASSGGGLSNQETQYF. The entire variable domain, with the rest obtained from reference TRBV7-2 and TRBJ2-5, is as follows: GAGVSQSPSNKVTEKGKDVELRCDPISGHTALYWYRQSLGQGLEFLIYFQGNSAPDKSGLPSDRFSAERTGGSVSTLTIQRTQQEDSAVYLCASSGGGLSNQETQYFGPGTRLLVL.

This clone was seen more than once but under ten times. V is TRBV15 and J is TRBJ2-5, with D possibly matching TRBD2 (6 bases). Germline CDR1 reads LNHNV; CDR2 reads YYDKDF (reference sequence). The V end was cut by 0 bases, the J end by 5 bases, with 13 bases between. This CDR3 is built from 15 residues. Written as DNA, the CDR3 is TGTGCCACCAGCAGAGAGCGGCAGGGAGGTGAGACCCAGTACTTC. This sequence encodes CATSRERQGGETQYF.

This chain connects TRBV6-5 to TRBJ2-1, with D possibly matching TRBD2 (5 bases). This CDR3 region has 15 residues. In germline, CDR1 is MNHEY, CDR2 SVGAGI. The germline V and J ends were trimmed by 7 bases and 1 base, with 14 bases remaining between them. CDR3 protein: CASTPPPGSYNEQFF. The CDR3, as DNA: TGTGCCAGCACCCCTCCCCCGGGATCCTACAATGAGCAGTTCTTC.